This TCR beta chain came from a study of molecular identifiers for immune sequencing clone quantification. About the study: In replicates, RNA from about 20,000 or 100,000 naive CD8 cells was split five ways, four sequenced.

Germline CDR1 and CDR2: MNHNS and SASEGT. With 4 bases clipped from V and 7 bases from J, the junction kept 9 bases outside the gene matches. The CDR3 totals 15 residues. TCRdb fed the PCR reads into MiXCR, producing one record per CDR3 protein. This table has hundreds of thousands of distinct CDR3 sequences, about 20% appearing once. Source material for naive CD8 libraries was 20,000 to 1,000,000 sorted cells, with 10%, 30% or 50% RNA. Naive CD8 T cells were sorted, and the gate applied was CD8+CD4-CCR7+CD45RA+. The clonotype comes from a human donor in good health. Some libraries in this study had Jurkat cell RNA spiked in. This chain uses TRBV6-1 with TRBJ1-4; 7 bases agree with TRBD1. Sequencing was performed on naive CD8+ T cells from blood, with Jurkat cell RNA spiked in. Noted subset: FACS-sorted CD8+CD4-CCR7+CD45RA+ naive T cells. CDR3 residues: CASSVSGTVFEKLFF. CDR3 DNA: TGTGCCAGCAGTGTCTCCGGGACAGTATTTGAAAAACTGTTTTTT.